A single sample is the source of the 20 T cell receptor beta chains below, sequenced in a study of regulatory T cells in long-lasting Graves disease. Assembly of TCR beta libraries relied on iRepertoire HTBI primers together with Arm-PCR of CDR3 regions. TCRdb called the multiplex PCR reads again in MiXCR, with one record for every CDR3 protein. The sample has roughly 400,000 distinct CDR3 sequences, 20% to 25% seen once. Specified time point: persistent/refractory GD, antithyroid drugs over 5 years with positive TRAb. The TCR library was prepared using RNA isolated from PBMCs. The sample consisted of peripheral blood mononuclear cells (PBMCs), taken when the disease was refractory, from a patient treated with antithyroid drugs. These receptors were obtained from a female donor with Graves disease.

V and J are TRBV29-1 and TRBJ2-3; 11 nucleotides match TRBD2. Germline values: CDR1 SQVTM, CDR2 ANQGSEA. CDR3 length: 18 amino acids. Trimming at V came to 3 bases and at J to 1 base, leaving 12 bases not matched to a gene. The CDR3 spells CSVDPTSGVRYGTDTQYF. The CDR3 nucleotides read TGCAGCGTTGACCCGACTAGCGGGGTTAGGTATGGCACAGATACGCAGTATTTT.

V gene TRBV20-1 combines with J gene TRBJ2-4; D is tentatively TRBD1 or TRBD2 (6 bases each). Trimming removed 6 bases at V and 5 bases at J, with 17 bases between. Germline V CDR1 and CDR2: DFQATT, SNEGSKA (reference sequence). The CDR3 has 14 residues. The CDR3 spells CSAHVGGAENIQYF. The CDR3 DNA reads as TGCAGTGCCCATGTGGGGGGCGCTGAAAACATTCAGTACTTC.

This clonotype was counted ten times or more. The J gene is TRBJ2-7, the V gene TRBV27; 9 positions agree with TRBD2. Germline CDR1 reads MNHEY; CDR2 reads SMNVEV (reference sequence). V shed 7 bases and J 3 bases; nucleotides not matched to a gene: 4. CDR3 size: 13 residues. The CDR3 is CASKLAGSYEQYF. Here the CDR3 DNA reads TGTGCCAGCAAACTAGCGGGCAGCTACGAGCAGTACTTC.

The CDR3 region has the DNA TGTGCCAGCAGCTTAGCTCCAGGGGATAATCAGCCCCAGCATTTT. Translating it yields CASSLAPGDNQPQHF. The chain couples TRBV7-9 to TRBJ1-5, with a possible D match to TRBD1 (6 bases). CDR3 length: 15 residues. V lost 0 bases and J 4 bases, leaving 10 bases between the germline ends. CDR1 and CDR2 (germline): SEHNR, FQNEAQ (reference sequence).

This clonotype showed up just a few times. The chain employs TRBV20-1 and TRBJ1-5; D is unresolved. There are 14 residues in the CDR3. V was shortened by 1 base and J by 2 bases, with 9 bases between the two germline ends. CDR1 and CDR2 from the germline V gene are DFQATT and SNEGSKA (reference sequence). The CDR3 nucleotides read TGCAGTGCTAGAGGACCGGAGGGCAATCAGCCCCAGCATTTT. Translation gives CSARGPEGNQPQHF.

The chain uses TRBV4-2 and TRBJ1-2, with D possibly being TRBD1 (6 bases). The CDR3 has 19 amino acids. Germline CDR1 and CDR2: LGHNA and YNFKEQ. Trimming stripped 0 bases from V and 1 base from J, with 21 bases between. CDR3 sequence (DNA): TGTGCCAGCAGCCAAGACCCCAGGGCCGACAGGCCGATTAACTATGGCTACACCTTC. It translates to CASSQDPRADRPINYGYTF.

This clonotype showed up many times. CDR3 loop: CASSLTSGRALQETQYF. The DNA of the CDR3 is TGTGCCAGCAGCTTGACTAGCGGGAGGGCCCTCCAAGAGACCCAGTACTTC. V and J are TRBV7-9 and TRBJ2-5; 14 bases agree with TRBD2. CDR3 size: 17 residues. Germline CDR1 reads SEHNR; CDR2 reads FQNEAQ (reference sequence). V lost 3 bases to trimming and J lost 1 base; unmatched junction nucleotides: 4.

The table lists this clonotype with many counts. The V gene is TRBV27, the J gene TRBJ1-1; a weak D match, TRBD1 (6 bases). Trimming pared 5 bases from V and 3 bases from J, leaving 10 bases between. CDR1 and CDR2 from the germline V gene are MNHEY and SMNVEV (reference sequence). The CDR3 contains 13 residues. The CDR3 nucleotides are TGTGCCAGCAGTCAGGACAGTTACACTGAAGCTTTCTTT. Amino acids: CASSQDSYTEAFF.

The V and J genes are TRBV7-8 and TRBJ2-3, with no clear D. Germline V gives CDR1 SGHVS, CDR2 FQNEAQ. V lost 4 bases and J lost 5, with 19 bases in between. This CDR3 spans 16 amino acids. The CDR3 DNA follows: TGTGCCAGCAGCTCCCTGCATCTGGGCGTGGGAGATACGCAGTATTTT. Protein: CASSSLHLGVGDTQYF.

This clonotype was found many times. V is TRBV10-3 and J is TRBJ2-2; D not certain. Per germline, CDR1 ENHRY and CDR2 SYGVKD. The V and J ends lost 3 bases and 4 bases respectively, with 6 bases between them. The CDR3 runs 13 residues. The CDR3 DNA reads as TGTGCCATCAGTGACATTTCCACCGGGGAGCTGTTTTTT. Its protein product is CAISDISTGELFF.

The rearrangement links TRBV29-1 to TRBJ1-2; a possible D gene is TRBD1 (5 bases). The V gene lost 2 bases and the J gene lost 7 bases, with 20 bases spanning the gap. This CDR3 spans 15 amino acids. Germline V lookup: CDR1 SQVTM, CDR2 ANQGSEA. Here the CDR3 DNA reads TGCAGCGTTGAACCCTCCGGTAAGGGGAGGACTGGCTACACCTTC. This codes for CSVEPSGKGRTGYTF.

The V gene is TRBV4-1, the J gene TRBJ2-5; the D gene is possibly TRBD1 (5 bases). Trimming removed 1 base at V and 3 bases at J, with 6 bases between. The CDR3 is made up of 13 amino acids. Germline V gene lookup returns CDR1 MGHRA and CDR2 YSYEKL. For the CDR3, the DNA is TGCGCCAGCAGCCAAGTAGGGGAAGAGACCCAGTACTTC. Residues: CASSQVGEETQYF.

Concerning this clonotype: Since a much larger clone is just one base distant, this may be a read error. The chain recombines TRBV28 with TRBJ2-5; D call uncertain. Trimming took 6 bases from V and 5 from J, leaving 13 bases between them. CDR1 MDHEN and CDR2 SYDVKM come from the germline V gene. The CDR3 loop spans 13 amino acids. Written as DNA, the CDR3 is TGTGCCAGCAGCCTCCTATACGGCGAGACCCAGTACTTC. As protein: CASSLLYGETQYF.

This clonotype was detected ten times or more. The chain is built from TRBV11-2 and TRBJ2-1; D is tentatively TRBD1 or TRBD2 (5 bases each). Germline assignment: CDR1 SGHAT and CDR2 FQNNGV. The CDR3 has 16 residues. V lost 4 bases to trimming and J lost 0 bases, with 13 bases between them. The CDR3 DNA reads TGTGCCAGCAGCTGGGGGACCTCTAGCTCCTACAATGAGCAGTTCTTC. Amino acids: CASSWGTSSSYNEQFF.

The table lists this clonotype with many counts. The J gene is TRBJ1-1, the V gene TRBV20-1; TRBD1 matches 8 bases. Germline CDR1 DFQATT, CDR2 SNEGSKA (reference sequence). The CDR3 sequence is 15 residues long. V lost 1 base, J lost 0 bases, and 4 bases stayed unmatched. The CDR3 loop is CSARAGTGLNTEAFF. Written as DNA, the CDR3 is TGCAGTGCTAGAGCCGGGACAGGACTGAACACTGAAGCTTTCTTT.

This clonotype was seen just once. A much larger clone differs from this one at a single base, so this may be a read error. This sequence joins TRBV10-3 and TRBJ2-7; 10 nucleotides match TRBD1. CDR1 and CDR2 from the germline V gene are ENHRY and SYGVKD. This CDR3 region has 14 residues. The CDR3 bases are TGTGCCGTCAGCGGGACAGGGGCATCGTACGAGCAGTACTTC. As protein: CAVSGTGASYEQYF.

For this clonotype: A much larger clonotype is one base distant, so this may be a read error. V gene TRBV7-3 combines with J gene TRBJ2-2, with D possibly TRBD2 on 7 matching bases. This CDR3 is 16 amino acids long. Germline CDR1 is SGHTA and CDR2 is FQGTGA. CDR3 region: CASSLGGPSNTGGLFF. The DNA of the CDR3 is TGTGCCAGCAGCTTGGGGGGGCCCTCGAACACCGGGGGGCTGTTTTTT.

Comment on this clonotype: At one end the junction does not follow the germline gene, possibly because of a read error. The rearrangement joins TRBV9 to TRBJ1-1; a weak D match, TRBD1 (5 bases). This CDR3 contains 14 residues. Per the germline V gene, CDR1 is SGDLS and CDR2 is YYNGEE. Written as DNA, the CDR3 is TGTGCCAGCAGCGTGGAAGGGGTGAACACTGGAGCTTTCTTT. This gives the protein CASSVEGVNTGAFF.

This clonotype was recorded many times. V and J are TRBV7-9 and TRBJ2-5; no definite D call. CDR3 length: 11 amino acids. Germline-derived CDR1 and CDR2 are SEHNR and FQNEAQ (reference sequence). Deletions cut 5 bases from V and 5 bases from J, with 6 bases between. For the CDR3, the DNA is TGTGCCAGCAGCCCCCGGGAGACCCAGTACTTC. Amino acids: CASSPRETQYF.

This clonotype was detected ten times or more. V gene TRBV7-8 combines with J gene TRBJ1-5; TRBD1 matches at 9 bases. The CDR3 extends over 16 amino acids. Germline CDR1 reads SGHVS; CDR2 reads FQNEAQ. With V trimmed by 1 base and J by 6 bases, 7 bases remained unmatched. The CDR3 reads CASSLGGQGAGQPQHF. DNA of the CDR3: TGTGCCAGCAGCTTAGGGGGACAGGGAGCGGGTCAGCCCCAGCATTTT.